This entry lists 5 T cell receptor beta chains sequenced from one sample in a study of long-term antiretroviral therapy in people with HIV. They ran version v3.0 of the immunoSEQ assay at survey level. TCRdb's table, derived via immunoSEQ multiplex PCR, lists solely in-frame clones and lacks some. The data contain roughly 28,000 clones, about 95% of them singletons. Source: unsorted PBMCs, taken 6 to 6.5 years after starting antiretroviral therapy. Receptors were obtained from a man aged 25-45 years with HIV.

The chain has TRBV18 and TRBJ2-7; 16 bases line up with TRBD2. Trimming removed 3 bases from V and 2 bases from J; junction bases left unmatched: 1. The V gene's germline CDR1 is KGHSH and CDR2 LQKENI. CDR3 length equals 16 residues. CDR3 protein: CASSPGTSGGAYEQYF. The DNA of the CDR3 is TGTGCCAGCTCACCCGGGACTAGCGGGGGGGCCTACGAGCAGTACTTC. The entire variable domain, with the rest obtained from reference TRBV18 and TRBJ2-7, is as follows: NAGVMQNPRHLVRRRGQEARLRCSPMKGHSHVYWYRQLPEEGLKFMVYLQKENIIDESGMPKERFSAEFPKEGPSILRIQQVVRGDSAAYFCASSPGTSGGAYEQYFGPGTRLTVT.

The V call is TRBV9, the J call TRBJ1-2; D uncertain. The germline CDR1 and CDR2 sequences are SGDLS and YYNGEE. The germline V and J ends were trimmed by 0 bases and 0 bases, with 12 bases remaining between them. The CDR3 has 16 amino acids. CDR3 amino acids: CASSVGGRRANYGYTF. As DNA, the CDR3 is TGTGCCAGCAGCGTAGGAGGGAGAAGGGCTAACTATGGCTACACCTTC. Using reference TRBV9 and TRBJ1-2 for the parts outside the CDR3, the full variable domain is DSGVTQTPKHLITATGQRVTLRCSPRSGDLSVYWYQQSLDQGLQFLIQYYNGEERAKGNILERFSAQQFPDLHSELNLSSLELGDSALYFCASSVGGRRANYGYTFGSGTRLTVV.

The chain joins TRBV7-9 to TRBJ2-7; 7 nucleotides match TRBD1. This CDR3 has 15 residues. The junction had 9 bases not matched to a gene; V was cut back by 4 bases and J by 3 bases. Germline loops: CDR1 SEHNR, CDR2 FQNEAQ (reference sequence). The CDR3 DNA reads TGTGCCAGCAGCTCCTATGGGACAGCCTACTACGAGCAGTACTTC. It is translated as CASSSYGTAYYEQYF.

This sequence joins TRBV9 and TRBJ2-7; TRBD1 matches at 7 bases. Per the germline V gene, CDR1 is SGDLS and CDR2 is YYNGEE. This CDR3 comprises 14 residues. Trimming took 3 bases from V and 0 from J; bases not matched to a gene: 3. The CDR3, as DNA: TGTGCCAGCAGCGGGGGACAGAGCTCCTACGAGCAGTACTTC. Translation gives CASSGGQSSYEQYF. Full variable domain (outside the CDR3, taken from reference TRBV9 and TRBJ2-7): DSGVTQTPKHLITATGQRVTLRCSPRSGDLSVYWYQQSLDQGLQFLIQYYNGEERAKGNILERFSAQQFPDLHSELNLSSLELGDSALYFCASSGGQSSYEQYFGPGTRLTVT.

The J gene is TRBJ2-3, the V gene TRBV7-6; 8 bases agree with TRBD2. This CDR3 spans 16 amino acids. Germline trimming cut 2 bases from V and 4 bases from J; bases unmatched to any gene: 8. Per the germline V gene, CDR1 is SGHVS and CDR2 is FNYEAQ. CDR3 nucleotide sequence: TGTGCCAGCAGCTTACTCGCGGGAGGTCGGGCAGATACGCAGTATTTT. Translation: CASSLLAGGRADTQYF.